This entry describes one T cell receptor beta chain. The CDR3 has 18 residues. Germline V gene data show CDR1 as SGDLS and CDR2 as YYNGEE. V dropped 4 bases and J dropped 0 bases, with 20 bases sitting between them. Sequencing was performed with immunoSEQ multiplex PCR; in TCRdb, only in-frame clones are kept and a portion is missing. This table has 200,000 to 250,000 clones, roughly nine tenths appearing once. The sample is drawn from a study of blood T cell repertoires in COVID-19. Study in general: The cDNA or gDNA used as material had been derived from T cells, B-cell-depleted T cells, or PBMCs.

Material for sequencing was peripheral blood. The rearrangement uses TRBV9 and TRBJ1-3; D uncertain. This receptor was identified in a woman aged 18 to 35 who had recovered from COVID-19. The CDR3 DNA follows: TGTGCCAGCAGCCCCGAGGGTTTAAGAAGAAGCTCTGGAAACACCATATATTTT. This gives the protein CASSPEGLRRSSGNTIYF.